The next 22 T cell receptor beta chains were all read from a single sample in a study of vaccination and CD4 T cells after COVID-19. Treatment denoted: approximately nine-day PBMC culture with coronavirus spike peptide pools or control peptides (ViraFEST assay). Investigators obtained the unexposed donor's CD4+ T cells before the COVID-19 pandemic (2011-2018). Cultured CD4+ T-cell DNA underwent Oncomine TCR Beta short-read sequencing. Each CDR3 protein is one row after TCRdb ran MiXCR on the PCR reads. The table includes approximately 8,600 distinct CDR3 sequences, around 50% detected once. These receptors have no known antigen. Sequences were obtained from CD4+ T cells from blood, cultured in vitro. Every receptor here comes from a human donor in good health.

V and J are TRBV30 and TRBJ2-6; the D is unclear. CDR3 length: 17 amino acids. V lost 2 bases and J lost 0, with 14 bases in between. Germline CDR1 is GTSNPN and CDR2 is SVGIG (reference sequence). The chain's CDR3 is CAWSRGRTISGANVLTF. CDR3 bases: TGTGCCTGGAGTCGAGGCAGGACCATCTCTGGGGCCAACGTCCTGACTTTC.

The rearrangement joins TRBV12-3 or TRBV12-4 to TRBJ2-3, with D perhaps TRBD2 (7 bases). CDR3 length: 14 amino acids. V dropped 3 bases and J dropped 6 bases, with 13 bases sitting between them. The chain's CDR3 is CASSLVGGLDTQYF. CDR3 sequence (DNA): TGTGCCAGCAGTTTGGTGGGGGGGCTGGATACGCAGTATTTT.

The chain carries TRBV6-4 and TRBJ1-1; TRBD1 agrees at 10 bases. V lost 6 bases and J lost 4; bases outside the gene matches: 2. The CDR3 sequence is 13 residues long. Germline lookup yields CDR1 MRHNA and CDR2 SNTAGT. CDR3 in amino acids: CASRRTGGTEAFF. Here the CDR3 DNA reads TGTGCCAGCAGGAGGACAGGGGGCACTGAAGCTTTCTTT.

The chain joins TRBV18 to TRBJ1-1; D may be TRBD1 (5 bases). This CDR3 is 13 amino acids long. Between the trimmed V and J ends, which lost 3 bases and 8 bases, there was a span of 13 bases. In germline, CDR1 is KGHSH, CDR2 LQKENI. CDR3 sequence (DNA): TGTGCCAGCTCACCGTTTGACAGTCAAGAAGCTTTCTTT. Translated: CASSPFDSQEAFF.

The chain is built from TRBV27 and TRBJ2-4; 12 bases are a match to TRBD2. This CDR3 comprises 19 residues. Looked up from germline, CDR1 is MNHEY and CDR2 is SMNVEV (reference sequence). Trimming removed 6 bases from V and 5 bases from J; junction bases left unmatched: 17. The CDR3 loop is CASSPLLLAGGPIENIQYF. DNA for the CDR3: TGTGCCAGCAGCCCCCTTTTGCTAGCGGGGGGGCCGATCGAAAACATTCAGTACTTC.

The chain employs TRBV5-4 and TRBJ2-5; D ambiguous. CDR3 length: 14 residues. V was pared by 3 bases and J by 6 bases, with 15 bases between. CDR1 and CDR2 (germline): SGHNT, YYREEE (reference sequence). The CDR3 DNA is TGTGCCAGCAGCTCGGGTCCCTTAGTCAAGACCCAGTACTTC. Its protein product is CASSSGPLVKTQYF.

This clonotype is medium-sized within its sample. The chain employs TRBV27 and TRBJ1-5; no clear D gene. Germline loops: CDR1 MNHEY, CDR2 SMNVEV (reference sequence). V gave up 6 bases and J gave up 7 bases, with 22 bases separating them. The CDR3 has 16 residues. CDR3 DNA sequence: TGTGCCAGCAGCCAGACCCCAGCCGTATCGAGACAGCCCCAGCATTTT. Translating gives CASSQTPAVSRQPQHF.

The V call is TRBV11-2, the J call TRBJ2-3; D possibly uses TRBD1 or TRBD2 (6 bases each). This CDR3 contains 14 residues. Germline CDR1 SGHAT, CDR2 FQNNGV. Trimming left V 4 bases short and J 5 bases short, with 13 bases between. Here the CDR3 DNA reads TGTGCCAGCAGCTCGGGGGCCCGGGTAGATACGCAGTATTTT. Encoded protein: CASSSGARVDTQYF.

The V call is TRBV7-9, the J call TRBJ2-1, with 12 positions matching TRBD2. CDR3 length: 17 amino acids. From germline, CDR1 is SEHNR and CDR2 FQNEAQ (reference sequence). The J segment lost 8 bases and the V segment lost 5 bases, leaving 13 bases of the junction unmatched. CDR3 nucleotide sequence: TGTGCCAGCAGCCCTATACTGACTAGCGGGAGTAGGGATGAGCAGTTCTTC. Translating gives CASSPILTSGSRDEQFF.

The rearrangement uses TRBV6-2 or TRBV6-3 and TRBJ1-2, with D unclear. The germline V gene encodes CDR1 MNHEY and CDR2 SVGEGT. The CDR3 totals 10 residues. V lost 6 bases to trimming and J lost 4 bases, with 3 bases between them. The chain's CDR3 is CASSLYGYTF. The CDR3 DNA reads as TGTGCCAGCAGCCTCTATGGCTACACCTTC.

This clonotype was counted only a few times. J is TRBJ1-2 and V is TRBV7-2; D might be TRBD1 (5 bases). V was clipped by 1 base and J by 1 base, with 10 bases between them. Germline CDR1 and CDR2: SGHTA and FQGNSA. This CDR3 has 15 residues. The CDR3 region has the DNA TGTGCCAGCAGCTTAGAGGGCAGGGTTAACTATGGCTACACCTTC. As protein: CASSLEGRVNYGYTF.

This clonotype has more than one count but fewer than ten. The chain carries TRBV7-9 and TRBJ1-2; D might be TRBD1 (6 bases). V was shortened by 5 bases and J by 3 bases, with 19 bases between the two germline ends. The CDR3 runs to 16 residues. Germline lookup yields CDR1 SEHNR and CDR2 FQNEAQ (reference sequence). Written as DNA, the CDR3 is TGTGCCAGCAGCCGATCGGGAACAGGGATGGACTATGGCTACACCTTC. Its protein product is CASSRSGTGMDYGYTF.

The J gene is TRBJ1-2, the V gene TRBV9; D perhaps matches TRBD1 (5 bases). Germline lookup yields CDR1 SGDLS and CDR2 YYNGEE. The CDR3 is 15 residues long. Trimming cost V 0 bases and J 2 bases, with 11 bases left between them. CDR3 sequence reads: CASSVATGLNYGYTF. CDR3 coding DNA: TGTGCCAGCAGCGTAGCTACGGGGCTGAACTATGGCTACACCTTC.

This clonotype was counted a few times. The chain joins TRBV27 to TRBJ1-1; D unresolved. CDR1 MNHEY and CDR2 SMNVEV come from the germline V gene (reference sequence). V was cut by 5 bases and J by 0 bases, with 16 bases left in between. The CDR3 has 16 residues. The CDR3 is CASSRRVTQMNTEAFF. The DNA of the CDR3 is TGTGCCAGCAGTCGGCGTGTTACTCAGATGAACACTGAAGCTTTCTTT.

This clonotype was detected a few times. CDR3 DNA sequence: TGTGCCAGTAGTTCAGGACAGGTACGCGCCTATGGCTACACCTTC. The encoded protein is CASSSGQVRAYGYTF. V is TRBV19 and J is TRBJ1-2; 7 bases agree with TRBD1. CDR1 LNHDA and CDR2 SQIVND come from the germline V gene (reference sequence). The CDR3 length is 15 residues. V shed 5 bases and J 4 bases; nucleotides not matched to a gene: 10. Full variable domain (missing parts from reference TRBV19 and TRBJ1-2): DGGITQSPKYLFRKEGQNVTLSCEQNLNHDAMYWYRQDPGQGLRLIYYSQIVNDFQKGDIAEGYSVSREKKESFPLTVTSAQKNPTAFYLCASSSGQVRAYGYTFGSGTRLTVV.

This chain uses TRBV6-2 or TRBV6-3 with TRBJ1-2; D is uncertain. The germline V and J ends were trimmed by 2 bases and 0 bases, with 7 bases remaining between them. Germline CDR1 MNHEY, CDR2 SVGEGT. This CDR3 spans 14 amino acids. CDR3 in amino acids: CASSYLAANYGYTF. The CDR3 bases are TGTGCCAGCAGTTACCTGGCAGCTAACTATGGCTACACCTTC.

This clonotype was recorded a few times. This chain links TRBV19 with TRBJ2-5; 8 bases match TRBD1. This CDR3 region has 13 residues. CDR1 is LNHDA and CDR2 is SQIVND in the germline V gene (reference sequence). With V trimmed by 9 bases and J by 5 bases, 8 bases remained unmatched. The CDR3 bases are TGTGCCAGCAATGGACAGGGAGGTGAGACCCAGTACTTC. Amino acids: CASNGQGGETQYF.

In its sample, this clonotype was seen once. The chain recombines TRBV10-3 with TRBJ2-2; D unclear. CDR3 size: 15 residues. Per the germline V gene, CDR1 is ENHRY and CDR2 is SYGVKD. V gave up 3 bases and J gave up 5 bases, with 13 bases separating them. CDR3 in amino acids: CAISDRQFQTGELFF. The CDR3 DNA sequence: TGTGCCATCAGTGATCGGCAGTTCCAAACCGGGGAGCTGTTTTTT.

The chain recombines TRBV6-1 with TRBJ1-5, with D hard to call. Germline loops: CDR1 MNHNS, CDR2 SASEGT. V lost 6 bases and J lost 3, with 9 bases in between. This CDR3 has 13 residues. The CDR3 DNA follows: TGTGCCAGCAGACCGGGCTTCAATCAGCCCCAGCATTTT. Its protein product is CASRPGFNQPQHF.

The genes are TRBV20-1 and TRBJ2-1; 10 positions match TRBD2. The CDR3 has 17 amino acids. The germline gives CDR1 DFQATT, CDR2 SNEGSKA (reference sequence). V lost 0 bases and J lost 5; bases outside the gene matches: 10. For the CDR3, the DNA is TGCAGTGCTAGAGATCCGAGACTAGCGGGCGTAAACAATGAGCAGTTCTTC. Its translation: CSARDPRLAGVNNEQFF.

The chain combines TRBV5-1 with TRBJ2-3; D remains unclear. Deletions cut 0 bases from V and 14 bases from J, with 13 bases between. CDR3 size: 12 residues. Germline CDR1 reads SGHRS; CDR2 reads YFSETQ. The CDR3 sequence: CASSLATMVWYF. DNA of the CDR3: TGCGCCAGCAGCTTGGCCACTATGGTATGGTATTTT. The full variable domain, rest sourced from reference TRBV5-1 and TRBJ2-3, is KAGVTQTPRYLIKTRGQQVTLSCSPISGHRSVSWYQQTPGQGLQFLFEYFSETQRNKGNFPGRFSGRQFSNSRSEMNVSTLELGDSALYLCASSLATMVWYFGPGTRLTVL.

The chain is built from TRBV5-5 and TRBJ1-2, with no clear D. Trimming removed 0 bases from V and 1 base from J, with 4 bases in between. This CDR3 region has 13 residues. Germline V CDR1 and CDR2: SGHKS, YYEKEE (reference sequence). CDR3 region: CASSLAGNYGYTF. The CDR3 DNA sequence: TGTGCCAGCAGCTTGGCCGGTAACTATGGCTACACCTTC.